This T cell receptor beta chain was profiled in a study of identifying expanded T cells in peripheral blood. Study-level findings and limits: Over approximately two and four weeks, about 16 and 20 clones changed, versus roughly 1.1 between replicates. Across healthy donors, higher total template counts meant significantly greater approximately two-week count variance.

Healthy donors had no documented immune events, such as infections, while sampled. As concerns this clone: Its antigen is unknown.

Using immunoSEQ multiplex PCR, the repertoire was profiled, and TCRdb retains in-frame clones only, with some absent. The sample holds 50,000 to 65,000 clones, approximately 80% seen once. The germline CDR1 and CDR2 sequences are SGHDT and YYEEEE. Trimming removed 3 bases from V and 8 bases from J; junction bases left unmatched: 14. This CDR3 region has 16 residues. The sequenced material came from blood. This TCR derives from a person aged 18 to 70 in good health. The J gene is TRBJ2-1, the V gene TRBV5-6; 7 bases line up with TRBD2. The CDR3 region has the DNA TGTGCCAGCAGCTCCTCCGCAAGCCTAGCGGTTTATGAGCAGTTCTTC. This encodes CASSSSASLAVYEQFF.